The next 7 T cell receptor beta chains were all read from a single sample in a study of blood T cell repertoires in COVID-19. Sequenced by immunoSEQ multiplex PCR; TCRdb stores in-frame clones only, minus some. The sample lists about 340,000 clones, approximately 91% occurring once. The specimen was peripheral blood. The origin of the receptors is a woman aged 70-85 years with COVID-19, enrolled during active disease.

The chain has TRBV29-1 and TRBJ1-5, with a weak D call TRBD1 (6 bases). The CDR3 runs 17 residues. Germline loops: CDR1 SQVTM, CDR2 ANQGSEA. Trimming took 5 bases from V and 0 from J, leaving 20 bases between them. CDR3 coding DNA: TGCAGCGTTCCGGGACACCAGGTCTATTATAGCAATCAGCCCCAGCATTTT. Amino acids: CSVPGHQVYYSNQPQHF.

This clone came up a few times. The chain has TRBV6-6 and TRBJ2-7, with TRBD1 matching 7 bases. V dropped 2 bases and J dropped 2; count of bases not matched to a gene: 6. Germline V gene data show CDR1 as MNHNY and CDR2 as SVGAGI (reference sequence). The CDR3 totals 15 residues. Here the CDR3 reads CASSYDKGTAYEQYF. The CDR3 coding sequence is TGTGCCAGCAGTTACGATAAAGGGACAGCCTACGAGCAGTACTTC.

The CDR3 DNA follows: TGCGCCAGCAGCTTAGCCCGGACGGGGGGAGACTATGGCTACACCTTC. It translates to CASSLARTGGDYGYTF. The chain has TRBV5-1 and TRBJ1-2, with D maybe TRBD1 (5 bases). Germline lookup yields CDR1 SGHRS and CDR2 YFSETQ. The CDR3 is 16 amino acids. V lost 2 bases, J lost 3 bases, and 17 bases lay in between. The variable domain in full, with the rest retrieved from reference TRBV5-1 and TRBJ1-2, is KAGVTQTPRYLIKTRGQQVTLSCSPISGHRSVSWYQQTPGQGLQFLFEYFSETQRNKGNFPGRFSGRQFSNSRSEMNVSTLELGDSALYLCASSLARTGGDYGYTFGSGTRLTVV.

V and J are TRBV3-1 (or the pseudogene TRBV3-2) and TRBJ1-2; perhaps TRBD1 as D (5 bases). Germline-derived CDR1 and CDR2 are LGHDT and YNNKEL (reference sequence). Trimming removed 4 bases at V and 8 bases at J, with 8 bases between. The CDR3 extends over 11 amino acids. Written as DNA, the CDR3 is TGTGCCAGCAGCCCGGGGGACGGCTACACCTTC. Protein product: CASSPGDGYTF.

This clone was seen once. This chain uses TRBV7-8 with TRBJ2-1; D is undetermined. CDR1 and CDR2 (germline): SGHVS, FQNEAQ. Deletions cut 2 bases from V and 4 bases from J, with 12 bases between. This CDR3 is 15 amino acids long. The CDR3 DNA follows: TGTGCCAGCAGCTTAAGATCGGCTAGTTACAATGAGCAGTTCTTC. Translating gives CASSLRSASYNEQFF.

This chain links TRBV24-1 with TRBJ2-3; tentative D call: TRBD1 (5 bases). The germline CDR1 and CDR2 sequences are KGHDR and SFDVKD. Trimming pared 4 bases from V and 10 bases from J, leaving 14 bases between. The CDR3 covers 13 residues. CDR3 sequence reads: CATSDSVRVAQYF. CDR3 sequence (DNA): TGTGCCACCAGTGACTCGGTCAGGGTTGCGCAGTATTTT.

For the CDR3, the DNA is TGTGCCAGCAGTTTTAGATATAGCTACACCGGGGAGCTGTTTTTT. This encodes CASSFRYSYTGELFF. The genes are TRBV27 and TRBJ2-2; D call uncertain. Trimming cost V 3 bases and J 3 bases, with 11 bases left between them. The germline gives CDR1 MNHEY, CDR2 SMNVEV (reference sequence). This CDR3 comprises 15 residues.